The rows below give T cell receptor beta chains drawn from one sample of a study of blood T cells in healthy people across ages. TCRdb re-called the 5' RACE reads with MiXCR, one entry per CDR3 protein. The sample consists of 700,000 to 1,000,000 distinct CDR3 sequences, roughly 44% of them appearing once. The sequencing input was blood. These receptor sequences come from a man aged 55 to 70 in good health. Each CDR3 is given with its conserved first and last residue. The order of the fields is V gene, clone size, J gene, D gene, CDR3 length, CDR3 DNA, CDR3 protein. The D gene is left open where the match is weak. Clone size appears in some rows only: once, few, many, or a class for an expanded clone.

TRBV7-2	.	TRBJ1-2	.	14	TGTGCCAGCAGCGTAGCAAGAGTCGGGGATGGCTACACCTTC	CASSVARVGDGYTF
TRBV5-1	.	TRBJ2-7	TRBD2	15	TGCGCCAGCAGCGTGGGACTAGCGAACTACAATGAGCAGTACTTC	CASSVGLANYNEQYF
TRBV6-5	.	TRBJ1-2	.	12	TGTGCCAGCAGCCCCACCTCATATGGCTACACCTTC	CASSPTSYGYTF
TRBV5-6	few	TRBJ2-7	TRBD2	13	TGTGCCAGCAGCCGTACTAGCGGGGGTTTTCAGTACTTC	CASSRTSGGFQYF
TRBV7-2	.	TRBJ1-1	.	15	TGTGCCAGCAGCTTAGCGAACCGGGGGGCGCAGGGGGCTTTCTTT	CASSLANRGAQGAFF
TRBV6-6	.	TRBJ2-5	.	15	TGTGCCAGCAGTTACTCCCAAGCCGGGCAAGAGACCCAGTACTTC	CASSYSQAGQETQYF
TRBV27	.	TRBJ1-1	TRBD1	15	TGTGCCAGCAGAAGAGACCGGGACAGATACACTGAAGCTTTCTTT	CASRRDRDRYTEAFF
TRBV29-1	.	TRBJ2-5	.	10	TGCAGCGTCTACCAAGAGACCCAGTACTTC	CSVYQETQYF
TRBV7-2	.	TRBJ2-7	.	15	TGTGCCAGCAGCTCGACCAGGGGTCCTTCCTACGAGCAGTACTTC	CASSSTRGPSYEQYF
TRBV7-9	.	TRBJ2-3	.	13	TGTGCCAGCAGCGTGGACAACACAGATACGCAGTATTTT	CASSVDNTDTQYF
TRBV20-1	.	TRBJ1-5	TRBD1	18	TGCAGTGCTAGAGTAGCGGGACAGAGGGCTCTTAGCAATCAGCCCCAGCATTTT	CSARVAGQRALSNQPQHF
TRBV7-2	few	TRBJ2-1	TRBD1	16	TGTGCCAGCAGCCACCTGAGGCAGGGGGTCAACAATGAGCAGTTCTTC	CASSHLRQGVNNEQFF
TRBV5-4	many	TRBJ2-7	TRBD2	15	TGTGCCAGCAGTTTAGGCGGGGGGAGCTCCTACGAGCAGTACTTC	CASSLGGGSSYEQYF
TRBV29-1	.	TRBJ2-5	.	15	TGCAGCGTTGGCAACCGGGATAACAGCATGGAGACCCAGTACTTC	CSVGNRDNSMETQYF
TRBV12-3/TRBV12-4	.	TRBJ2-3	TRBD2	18	TGTGCCAGCAGTTTAGCGCAGGGACTAGCGGGGGATAGAGATACGCAGTATTTT	CASSLAQGLAGDRDTQYF
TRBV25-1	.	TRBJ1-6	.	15	TGTGCCAGCAGTGAATCGCGGGGTGGCAATTCACCCCTCCACTTT	CASSESRGGNSPLHF
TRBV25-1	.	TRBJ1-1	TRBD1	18	TGTGCCAGCAGACCGAGGGGAGGACAGGGGGCTTCGAGCACTGAAGCTTTCTTT	CASRPRGGQGASSTEAFF
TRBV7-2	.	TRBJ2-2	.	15	TGTGCCAGCAGCCACGCCCAGGGCGCAACCGGGGAGCTGTTTTTT	CASSHAQGATGELFF
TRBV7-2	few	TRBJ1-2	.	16	TGTGCCAGCAGCTTGGTTACAGGGCCCACTAACTATGGCTACACCTTC	CASSLVTGPTNYGYTF
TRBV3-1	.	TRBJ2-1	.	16	TGTGCCAGCAGCGGGTTTGAGCGGTCCTTATACAATGAGCAGTTCTTC	CASSGFERSLYNEQFF
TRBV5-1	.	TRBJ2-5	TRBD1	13	TGCGCCAGCAGCTTGGAGACAGGGCATGAGCAGTACTTC	CASSLETGHEQYF
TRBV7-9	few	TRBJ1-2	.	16	TGTGCCAGCACCGTATTATTAAACGGTGGAGACTATGGCTACACCTTC	CASTVLLNGGDYGYTF
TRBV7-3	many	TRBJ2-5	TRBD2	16	TGTGCCAGCAGCCCGGGGACTAGCGGGACGTTAGAGACCCAGTACTTC	CASSPGTSGTLETQYF
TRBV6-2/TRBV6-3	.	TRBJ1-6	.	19	TGTGCCAGCAGTACATCCGGGTCTAAGGCTAATATCGGAAATTCACCCCTCCACTTT	CASSTSGSKANIGNSPLHF
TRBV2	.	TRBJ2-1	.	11	TGTGCCAGCAGTGCCGTTGATGAGCAGTTCTTC	CASSAVDEQFF
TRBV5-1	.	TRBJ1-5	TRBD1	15	TGCGCCAGCAGCCGGGGGGACAGTGGCAATCAGCCCCAGCATTTT	CASSRGDSGNQPQHF
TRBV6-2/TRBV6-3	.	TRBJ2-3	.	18	TGTGCCAGCAGTTACTTCACCGTTAGCGGAGCTAGCACAGATACGCAGTATTTT	CASSYFTVSGASTDTQYF
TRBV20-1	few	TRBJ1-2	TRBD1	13	TGCAGTGCTAGAACAGGGGGCTTGTATGGCTACACCTTC	CSARTGGLYGYTF
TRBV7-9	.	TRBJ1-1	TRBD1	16	TGTGCCAGCAGCCTCCGGACAGGGGCCATGGAGACTGAAGCTTTCTTT	CASSLRTGAMETEAFF
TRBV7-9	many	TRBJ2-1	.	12	TGTGCCAGCAGCCACGGAAACAATGAGCAGTTCTTC	CASSHGNNEQFF
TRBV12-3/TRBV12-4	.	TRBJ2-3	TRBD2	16	TGTGCCAGCAGACAGAGGACTAGCGGGACCACAGAGACGCAGTATTTT	CASRQRTSGTTETQYF
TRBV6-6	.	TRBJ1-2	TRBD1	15	TGTGCCAGCAGGGCCGGGACAGGGGGCCAGGATGGCTACACCTTC	CASRAGTGGQDGYTF
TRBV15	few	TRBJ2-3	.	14	TGTGCCACCAGCAGAGACAGGGGCACAGATACGCAGTATTTT	CATSRDRGTDTQYF
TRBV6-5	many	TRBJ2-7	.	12	TGTGCCAGCAGTTTCGGCCCGTACGAGCAGTACTTC	CASSFGPYEQYF
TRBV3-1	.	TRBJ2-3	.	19	TGTGCCAGCAGCCAAGGAACGGTTAGCAGGTGGGACTCCACAGATACGCAGTATTTT	CASSQGTVSRWDSTDTQYF
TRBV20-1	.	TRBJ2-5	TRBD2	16	TGCAGTGCTACCGGGACTAGCGGGGGTTCTCAAGAGACCCAGTACTTC	CSATGTSGGSQETQYF
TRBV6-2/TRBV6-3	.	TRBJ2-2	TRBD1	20	TGTGCCGGCAGTATCTTACGGTCTGGGACAGGGATATGGAACACCGGGGAGCTGTTTTTT	CAGSILRSGTGIWNTGELFF
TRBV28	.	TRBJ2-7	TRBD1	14	TGTGCCAACCAGAAAGGGGGCGCATCCCACGAGCAGTACTTC	CANQKGGASHEQYF
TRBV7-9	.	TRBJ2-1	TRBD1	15	TGTGCCAGCAGCTTAGGGGGACAGTACCACAATGAGCAGTTCTTC	CASSLGGQYHNEQFF
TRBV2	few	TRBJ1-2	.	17	TGTGCCAGCAGTGAAGCATTGGACAGCTCATCTAACTATGGCTACACCTTC	CASSEALDSSSNYGYTF
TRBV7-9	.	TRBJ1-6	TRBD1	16	TGTGCCAGCAGCTCGTGGACAGGGGGGACTGCTTCACCCCTCCACTTT	CASSSWTGGTASPLHF
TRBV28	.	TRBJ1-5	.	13	TGTGCCAGCAGTTCCAGGGATCTTCAGCCCCAGCATTTT	CASSSRDLQPQHF
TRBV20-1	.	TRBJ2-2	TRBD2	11	TGCAGTGCCGCGGGGGCCGGGGAGCTGTTTTTT	CSAAGAGELFF